The 23 T cell receptor beta chains reported below all come from one sample, sequenced in a study of blood T cell repertoires in COVID-19. Only in-frame clones appear in the TCRdb table, and some are missing; sequencing was by immunoSEQ multiplex PCR. The sample records about 320,000 clones, nearly 90% being singletons. The material sequenced was PBMCs or T cells enriched from blood (not recorded which). Source of these receptors: a woman under 40 who had recovered from COVID-19.

The V and J genes are TRBV6-6 and TRBJ2-5, with D perhaps matching TRBD1 (5 bases). Germline V gene lookup returns CDR1 MNHNY and CDR2 SVGAGI (reference sequence). CDR3 length: 13 amino acids. V shed 7 bases and J shed 2 bases, with 11 bases lying between them. CDR3 sequence reads: CASKTGPQETQYF. CDR3 coding DNA: TGTGCCAGCAAAACAGGACCGCAAGAGACCCAGTACTTC.

The chain carries TRBV5-1 and TRBJ1-2, with TRBD1 identical over 9 bases. This CDR3 contains 17 residues. V lost 4 bases, J lost 0 bases, and 10 bases stayed unmatched. Germline V CDR1 and CDR2: SGHRS, YFSETQ. The CDR3 is CASSATRGQGANYGYTF. For the CDR3, the DNA is TGCGCCAGCAGCGCCACCCGGGGACAGGGAGCTAACTATGGCTACACCTTC.

V and J are TRBV5-1 and TRBJ1-2; TRBD1 matches 8 bases. CDR3 length: 13 amino acids. The V and J ends lost 3 bases and 6 bases, in that order; junction bases with no gene match: 4. Germline lookup yields CDR1 SGHRS and CDR2 YFSETQ. The CDR3 spells CASSSATGDGYTF. CDR3 DNA sequence: TGCGCCAGCAGCTCCGCGACAGGGGATGGCTACACCTTC.

The V and J genes are TRBV5-1 and TRBJ2-3, with D hard to call. CDR1 and CDR2 from the germline V gene are SGHRS and YFSETQ. The CDR3 has 14 residues. V shed 0 bases and J shed 2 bases, with 7 bases lying between them. CDR3 protein: CASSLGTNTDTQYF. CDR3 sequence (DNA): TGCGCCAGCAGCTTGGGAACAAACACAGATACGCAGTATTTT.

The V gene is TRBV4-1, the J gene TRBJ1-1, with no clear D. This CDR3 comprises 13 residues. Trimming cost V 0 bases and J 3 bases, with 5 bases left between them. Germline V gene sequence: CDR1 MGHRA, CDR2 YSYEKL. CDR3 in DNA: TGCGCCAGCAGCCAAGAGTCCTACACTGAAGCTTTCTTT. It translates to CASSQESYTEAFF.

This clone showed up just a few times. J is TRBJ1-2 and V is TRBV6-6; unclear D gene. V lost 7 bases, J lost 8 bases, and 14 bases lay in between. CDR3 length: 12 amino acids. Germline-derived CDR1 and CDR2 are MNHNY and SVGAGI (reference sequence). This CDR3 reads CASTQVEGGYTF. The CDR3 nucleotides are TGTGCCAGCACCCAGGTGGAGGGAGGCTACACCTTC.

This clone was seen once. J is TRBJ2-1 and V is TRBV20-1, with D hard to call. This CDR3 is built from 11 residues. Germline loops: CDR1 DFQATT, CDR2 SNEGSKA (reference sequence). V was trimmed by 3 bases and J by 7 bases, leaving 7 bases between them. The CDR3 bases are TGCAGTGCTAGCCCTCAGAATGAGCAGTTCTTC. Translating gives CSASPQNEQFF.

The V call is TRBV10-3, the J call TRBJ2-5; D not resolved. Trimming shortened V by 0 bases and J by 9 bases, and 11 bases separated the two germline ends. The CDR3 sequence is 13 residues long. Looked up from germline, CDR1 is ENHRY and CDR2 is SYGVKD. The CDR3 DNA reads TGTGCCATCAGTGAGTCGATAAATGAGGCCCAGTACTTC. Translation gives CAISESINEAQYF.

The chain couples TRBV4-2 to TRBJ1-1; D gene unclear. Trimming cost V 3 bases and J 2 bases, with 10 bases left between them. Germline V gives CDR1 LGHNA, CDR2 YNFKEQ. The CDR3 runs 14 residues. For the CDR3, the DNA is TGTGCCAGCAGCCACACTGGGCCAAACACTGAAGCTTTCTTT. Translation: CASSHTGPNTEAFF.

The chain carries TRBV12-2 and TRBJ2-1; the table's D gene call, TRBD2, was not cross checked with the DNA. TRBV12-2 constitutes a pseudogene. The CDR3 loop spans 15 amino acids. CDR3 DNA sequence: TGTGCAAGTCGCTTATGGGGACTAGCTAAGCATGAGCAGTTCTTC. Its translation is CASRLWGLAKHEQFF.

This clone was seen only once. This chain uses TRBV30 with TRBJ2-4; a possible D gene is TRBD1 (5 bases). Looked up from germline, CDR1 is GTSNPN and CDR2 is SVGIG (reference sequence). CDR3 length: 16 residues. The ends were cut back, 3 bases at V and 11 bases at J, with 26 bases in the middle. The CDR3 coding sequence is TGTGCCTGGAGCCCCGGGTCTGGGGCCCGCATTGAGGTTCAGTACTTC. Its protein product is CAWSPGSGARIEVQYF.

The V and J genes are TRBV5-1 and TRBJ2-7, with D tentatively TRBD2 (5 bases). The germline CDR1 and CDR2 sequences are SGHRS and YFSETQ. V lost 0 bases to trimming and J lost 2 bases, with 15 bases between them. The CDR3 runs 16 residues. The CDR3 DNA sequence: TGCGCCAGCAGCTTGGGACACGAAAGGAGGCCCTACGAGCAGTACTTC. It is translated as CASSLGHERRPYEQYF.

This chain joins TRBV27 and TRBJ2-3; D gene unclear. Per the germline V gene, CDR1 is MNHEY and CDR2 is SMNVEV (reference sequence). V shed 1 base and J shed 0 bases, with 8 bases lying between them. The CDR3 length is 15 residues. The CDR3 DNA reads TGTGCCAGCAGTTTATATACAGCTAGCACAGATACGCAGTATTTT. Protein: CASSLYTASTDTQYF.

The chain couples TRBV7-2 to TRBJ2-7; TRBD1 aligns across 7 bases. From germline, CDR1 is SGHTA and CDR2 FQGNSA. CDR3 length: 14 residues. The V gene end was trimmed by 6 bases and the J gene end by 0 bases; junction bases not matched to a gene: 5. The CDR3 loop is CASSPGQFSYEQYF. The CDR3 nucleotides are TGTGCCAGCAGTCCGGGACAGTTCTCCTACGAGCAGTACTTC.

The J gene is TRBJ1-6, the V gene TRBV5-1, with 7 positions matching TRBD1. The CDR3 has 15 residues. Trimming at V came to 4 bases and at J to 10 bases, leaving 11 bases not matched to a gene. Looked up from germline, CDR1 is SGHRS and CDR2 is YFSETQ. CDR3 amino acids: CASSLGQRGSSPLHF. Written as DNA, the CDR3 is TGCGCCAGCAGCCTGGGACAGCGGGGCTCATCACCCCTCCACTTT.

The rearrangement uses TRBV19 and TRBJ1-6, with 7 bases fitting TRBD1. The CDR3 loop spans 14 amino acids. The V and J ends lost 4 bases and 9 bases, in that order; junction bases with no gene match: 6. In germline, CDR1 is LNHDA, CDR2 SQIVND (reference sequence). The CDR3 sequence is CASSKGQRASPLHF. In nucleotides, the CDR3 is TGTGCCAGTAGTAAGGGACAGCGGGCTTCACCCCTCCACTTT. Drawing the rest from reference TRBV19 and TRBJ1-6, the complete variable domain is DGGITQSPKYLFRKEGQNVTLSCEQNLNHDAMYWYRQDPGQGLRLIYYSQIVNDFQKGDIAEGYSVSREKKESFPLTVTSAQKNPTAFYLCASSKGQRASPLHFGNGTRLTVT.

The CDR3: CASSYSKLNTEAFF. DNA of the CDR3: TGTGCCAGCAGTTACTCGAAGCTGAACACTGAAGCTTTCTTT. The chain has TRBV6-2 or TRBV6-3 and TRBJ1-1, with D unclear. CDR3 length: 14 amino acids. V gave up 0 bases and J gave up 0 bases, with 5 bases separating them. Germline CDR1 and CDR2: MNHEY and SVGEGT.

The chain employs TRBV10-3 and TRBJ2-1; the match to TRBD2 covers 16 bases. CDR1 ENHRY and CDR2 SYGVKD come from the germline V gene. This CDR3 comprises 18 residues. Trimming cost V 8 bases and J 1 base; bases outside gene matches: 8. The CDR3 coding sequence is TGTGCCATCTTGCCGGGACTAGCGGGGGGGAAATCCTACAATGAGCAGTTCTTC. Translated, it gives CAILPGLAGGKSYNEQFF.

The count of this clone is one. The genes are TRBV5-6 and TRBJ2-1; 8 nucleotides line up with TRBD2. The CDR3 length is 15 residues. V dropped 0 bases and J dropped 5; count of bases not matched to a gene: 4. Germline CDR1 SGHDT, CDR2 YYEEEE. The CDR3 bases are TGTGCCAGCAGCTTGGCTAGCGGGTCTCACAATGAGCAGTTCTTC. As protein: CASSLASGSHNEQFF. Full variable domain (remainder filled in from reference TRBV5-6 and TRBJ2-1): DAGVTQSPTHLIKTRGQQVTLRCSPKSGHDTVSWYQQALGQGPQFIFQYYEEEERQRGNFPDRFSGHQFPNYSSELNVNALLLGDSALYLCASSLASGSHNEQFFGPGTRLTVL.

This sequence joins TRBV27 and TRBJ1-6; no firm D call. The CDR3 covers 16 residues. The V gene lost 7 bases and the J gene lost 0 bases, with 13 bases spanning the gap. The V gene's germline CDR1 is MNHEY and CDR2 SMNVEV (reference sequence). CDR3 sequence: CASTQAAVSYNSPLHF. The CDR3 nucleotides are TGTGCCAGCACCCAAGCGGCGGTCTCCTATAATTCACCCCTCCACTTT.

The rearrangement uses TRBV9 and TRBJ2-3, with 8 bases aligning to TRBD2. CDR1 is SGDLS, CDR2 YYNGEE, per germline. The CDR3 consists of 16 residues. Trimming at V came to 2 bases and at J to 6 bases, leaving 11 bases not matched to a gene. CDR3 in amino acids: CASSVDGGASHDTQYF. The CDR3 nucleotides read TGTGCCAGCAGCGTCGACGGGGGGGCCTCACACGATACGCAGTATTTT.

This clone was picked up one time. The J gene is TRBJ1-1, the V gene TRBV18, with a possible D match to TRBD1 (5 bases). The CDR3 is 15 residues long. The germline V gene has CDR1 KGHSH and CDR2 LQKENI. Between the trimmed V and J ends, which lost 2 bases and 2 bases, there was a span of 12 bases. DNA of the CDR3: TGTGCCAGCTCACCATCGCGGGGGGATAACACTGAAGCTTTCTTT. It encodes CASSPSRGDNTEAFF.

J is TRBJ1-2 and V is TRBV5-4, with a weak D call TRBD1 (5 bases). CDR1 is SGHNT, CDR2 YYREEE, per germline (reference sequence). V shed 2 bases and J shed 3 bases, with 11 bases lying between them. This CDR3 region has 14 residues. DNA for the CDR3: TGTGCCAGCAGCTTCGGTGACAGAGACTATGGCTACACCTTC. Translation gives CASSFGDRDYGYTF.